A single sample is the source of the 11 T cell receptor beta chains below, sequenced in a study of shared T cell receptors in the human thymus. Assay used: immunoSEQ multiplex PCR; TCRdb lists only in-frame clones, some missing. The sample carries roughly 660,000 clones, roughly 88% recorded once. These data were also filed under a second study, of human thymus T cells.

The sample consisted of thymocytes. These receptors all stem from a boy less than two years old with a congenital heart defect.

The V call is TRBV30, the J call TRBJ1-5; perhaps TRBD1 as D (6 bases). This CDR3 region has 13 residues. The germline V and J ends were trimmed by 8 bases and 4 bases, with 15 bases remaining between them. Germline-derived CDR1 and CDR2 are GTSNPN and SVGIG (reference sequence). For the CDR3, the DNA is TGTGCCGCCACCCGACAGGTTAATCAGCCCCAGCATTTT. It encodes CAATRQVNQPQHF.

The chain is built from TRBV4-2 and TRBJ2-7, with TRBD1 matching over 7 bases. Germline CDR1 and CDR2: LGHNA and YNFKEQ. The CDR3 is 14 amino acids. J gave up 1 base and V 2 bases, and 2 bases lay outside the gene matches. The CDR3 here is CASSQLGQSYEQYF. For the CDR3, the DNA is TGTGCCAGCAGCCAACTGGGACAGTCCTACGAGCAGTACTTC.

This clone has a handful of counts. The V and J genes are TRBV28 and TRBJ2-1; TRBD2 matches 13 bases. Germline values: CDR1 MDHEN, CDR2 SYDVKM. This CDR3 is built from 16 residues. The J segment lost 0 bases and the V segment lost 6 bases, leaving 2 bases of the junction unmatched. The CDR3 DNA follows: TGTGCCAGCAGATGGACTAGCGGGAGCTCCTACAATGAGCAGTTCTTC. It is translated as CASRWTSGSSYNEQFF. The full variable domain, with the rest looked up from reference TRBV28 and TRBJ2-1, is DVKVTQSSRYLVKRTGEKVFLECVQDMDHENMFWYRQDPGLGLRLIYFSYDVKMKEKGDIPEGYSVSREKKERFSLILESASTNQTSMYLCASRWTSGSSYNEQFFGPGTRLTVL.

This chain joins TRBV7-9 and TRBJ2-7, with 10 bases that match TRBD1. Germline CDR1 reads SEHNR; CDR2 reads FQNEAQ (reference sequence). After removal of 5 bases from V and 4 bases from J, the junction contained 8 bases not matched to a gene. This CDR3 is 15 amino acids long. In nucleotides, the CDR3 is TGTGCCAGCAGCCGTTCGGGACAGGGGAAATACGAGCAGTACTTC. Translation: CASSRSGQGKYEQYF.

Only a few counts were recorded for this clone. The gene calls are TRBV30 and TRBJ2-5; 9 nucleotides align to TRBD2. Trimming at V came to 0 bases and at J to 0 bases, leaving 2 bases not matched to a gene. Per the germline V gene, CDR1 is GTSNPN and CDR2 is SVGIG (reference sequence). This CDR3 region has 15 residues. Here the CDR3 DNA reads TGTGCCTGGAGTGTAGCTAGCGGGAACCAAGAGACCCAGTACTTC. Its translation: CAWSVASGNQETQYF. Using reference TRBV30 and TRBJ2-5 for the parts outside the CDR3, the full variable domain is SQTIHQWPATLVQPVGSPLSLECTVEGTSNPNLYWYRQAAGRGLQLLFYSVGIGQISSEVPQNLSASRPQDRQFILSSKKLLLSDSGFYLCAWSVASGNQETQYFGPGTRLLVL.

V is TRBV9 and J is TRBJ2-1, with 9 bases aligning to TRBD2. The CDR3 length is 15 residues. The germline V gene encodes CDR1 SGDLS and CDR2 YYNGEE. V lost 2 bases to trimming and J lost 5 bases; unmatched junction nucleotides: 5. CDR3 DNA: TGTGCCAGCAGCGTTCGCGGGAGGGGAGACAATGAGCAGTTCTTC. It is translated as CASSVRGRGDNEQFF.

The CDR3 sequence: CATSRGVAGYQETQYF. CDR3 bases: TGTGCCACCAGCAGAGGGGTAGCAGGGTACCAAGAGACCCAGTACTTC. The chain employs TRBV15 and TRBJ2-5; D might be TRBD1 (5 bases). CDR1 is LNHNV, CDR2 YYDKDF, per germline (reference sequence). The CDR3 length is 16 residues. V was pared by 1 base and J by 0 bases, with 12 bases between. Based on the CDR3 plus reference TRBV15 and TRBJ2-5, the full variable domain is DAMVIQNPRYQVTQFGKPVTLSCSQTLNHNVMYWYQQKSSQAPKLLFHYYDKDFNNEADTPDNFQSRRPNTSFCFLDIRSPGLGDTAMYLCATSRGVAGYQETQYFGPGTRLLVL.

The chain uses TRBV5-4 and TRBJ2-3, with 8 bases identical to TRBD2. V lost 3 bases to trimming and J lost 6 bases; unmatched junction nucleotides: 12. The CDR3 runs to 16 residues. Looked up from germline, CDR1 is SGHNT and CDR2 is YYREEE (reference sequence). The CDR3 protein is CASSYRKRESGDTQYF. In DNA, the CDR3 is TGTGCCAGCAGCTACCGAAAGCGGGAGTCCGGGGATACGCAGTATTTT.

The rearrangement joins TRBV4-1 to TRBJ2-1; 8 bases are a match to TRBD2. This CDR3 is 15 amino acids long. The V gene's germline CDR1 is MGHRA and CDR2 YSYEKL. After removal of 1 base from V and 8 bases from J, the junction contained 7 bases not matched to a gene. The CDR3 is CASSQASGRLYEQFF. In nucleotides, the CDR3 is TGCGCCAGCAGCCAAGCCAGCGGGAGATTATATGAGCAGTTCTTC.

The chain uses TRBV7-2 and TRBJ2-1; D possibly corresponds to TRBD2 (6 bases). Looked up from germline, CDR1 is SGHTA and CDR2 is FQGNSA. CDR3 length: 16 amino acids. The V gene lost 6 bases and the J gene lost 3 bases, with 18 bases spanning the gap. In DNA form, the CDR3 reads TGTGCCAGCAGTTCTCTTAGGAGGGCCGACTACAATGAGCAGTTCTTC. It codes for CASSSLRRADYNEQFF.

This clone is a singleton in its sample. This chain uses TRBV6-4 with TRBJ2-7, with 7 bases matching TRBD1. Germline V gene data show CDR1 as MRHNA and CDR2 as SNTAGT. V lost 5 bases to trimming and J lost 5 bases; unmatched junction nucleotides: 6. This CDR3 is built from 13 residues. CDR3 nucleotides: TGTGCCAGCAGTCTTAAACAGGGGAACGAGCAGTACTTC. Residues: CASSLKQGNEQYF.